What follows are 6 T cell receptor beta chains derived from one specimen sequenced in a study of blood T cells in healthy people across ages. A J-beta primer mix and a sample-barcoded 5' primer were used in a second PCR of roughly 7 to 12 cycles. TCRdb passed the 5' RACE reads through MiXCR, listing each CDR3 protein once. The sample has about 1.7 million distinct CDR3 sequences, roughly 30% seen once. Specimen: blood. The receptors stem from a woman younger than 45 in good health.

This clonotype was counted between two and nine times. The chain links TRBV24-1 to TRBJ2-1; no firm D call. The V end lost 4 bases, the J end lost 8 bases, and 14 bases lay between the germline ends. Germline-derived CDR1 and CDR2 are KGHDR and SFDVKD. The CDR3 runs to 14 residues. Here the CDR3 reads CATSDPMGSHEQFF. In DNA, the CDR3 is TGTGCCACCAGTGACCCGATGGGTTCCCATGAGCAGTTCTTC.

The chain employs TRBV20-1 and TRBJ2-1; possible D gene TRBD1, 6 bases. Germline V gene lookup returns CDR1 DFQATT and CDR2 SNEGSKA (reference sequence). V lost 6 bases to trimming and J lost 3 bases, with 24 bases between them. The CDR3 contains 17 residues. The DNA of the CDR3 is TGCAGTGCCAAGGGTCCCAACCTTCGACAGGTCTACAATGAGCAGTTCTTC. Protein product: CSAKGPNLRQVYNEQFF.

The sample holds a few counts of this clonotype. The V gene is TRBV20-1, the J gene TRBJ2-7; 9 bases align to TRBD2. The V gene's germline CDR1 is DFQATT and CDR2 SNEGSKA (reference sequence). The trim removed 2 bases at V and 1 base at J, leaving 3 bases unmatched. This CDR3 has 14 residues. This CDR3 is CSARRLAGSYEQYF. Here the CDR3 DNA reads TGCAGTGCTAGAAGGCTAGCGGGGTCCTACGAGCAGTACTTC.

This clonotype was found many times. The rearrangement joins TRBV12-3 or TRBV12-4 to TRBJ2-1, with D possibly matching TRBD2 (6 bases). CDR3 length equals 17 residues. V was trimmed by 5 bases and J by 7 bases, leaving 24 bases between them. The CDR3 region has the DNA TGTGCCAGCAGTATGCGCCGCGGGGAGTGGATCGGTAATGAGCAGTTCTTC. Translating it yields CASSMRRGEWIGNEQFF.

This clonotype has just a few counts. This chain links TRBV20-1 with TRBJ2-1, with D maybe TRBD2 (6 bases). V lost 6 bases, J lost 5 bases, and 17 bases lay in between. CDR1 and CDR2 from the germline V gene are DFQATT and SNEGSKA (reference sequence). The CDR3 loop spans 14 amino acids. The CDR3 nucleotides read TGCAGTGCCGAAGGCGTAGCGGAAAACAATGAGCAGTTCTTC. This gives the protein CSAEGVAENNEQFF.

This clonotype was seen repeatedly, ten times or more. This rearrangement joins TRBV6-6 to TRBJ2-1, with unresolved D. CDR3 length: 11 amino acids. Germline lookup yields CDR1 MNHNY and CDR2 SVGAGI (reference sequence). With 6 bases removed from V and 8 bases from J, the gap between germline ends came to 8 bases. CDR3 sequence reads: CASSHEDEQFF. In nucleotides, the CDR3 is TGTGCCAGCAGCCACGAGGATGAGCAGTTCTTC.